The present T cell receptor (beta chain) was sequenced within a study of T cell responses to AZD1222 COVID-19 vaccine. Study results and limitations: Among vaccine-associated CD4 TCRs, coverage spanned spike, with dominance at 160-218 and 743-854. The donor cohort was predominantly white British with a female majority, and clonal diversity may have been underestimated. Without day 14 samples, only post-peak T cell repertoires were studied. At study baseline, merely six AZD1222 recipients were seropositive.

The germline gives CDR1 SGHRS, CDR2 YFSETQ. The V end lost 0 bases, the J end lost 5 bases, and 10 bases lay between the germline ends. The CDR3 has 14 residues. Note on this clone: Its antigen is undetermined.

TCRdb's copy holds only in-frame clones and misses some; the assay was immunoSEQ multiplex PCR. The sample lists 55,000 to 65,000 clones, about 80% occurring once. Source: peripheral blood, taken 28 days after the second AZD1222 dose. The TCR originated in an adult who received the AZD1222 COVID-19 vaccine. The chain links TRBV5-1 to TRBJ2-3; D is possibly TRBD1 or TRBD2 (5 bases each). The CDR3 here is CASSLGTGRDTQYF. The CDR3 DNA is TGCGCCAGCAGCTTGGGAACGGGGCGAGATACGCAGTATTTT. Based on the CDR3 plus reference TRBV5-1 and TRBJ2-3, the full variable domain is KAGVTQTPRYLIKTRGQQVTLSCSPISGHRSVSWYQQTPGQGLQFLFEYFSETQRNKGNFPGRFSGRQFSNSRSEMNVSTLELGDSALYLCASSLGTGRDTQYFGPGTRLTVL.